This T cell receptor (beta chain) was recorded in a study of OX40 agonist ivuxolimab in advanced cancers. The wider study: Head and neck, renal cell, melanoma or hepatocellular carcinoma were the cancers that dose-escalation patients had. Overall study results and limits: By week 6 at 0.1 to 3.0 mg/kg, blood CD4+ and CD8+ T cells had expanded clonally.

With respect to this clone: Its antigen is not known.

Prior autoimmune disease or systemic immunosuppression barred patients. The method was immunoSEQ multiplex PCR; TCRdb's version includes in-frame clones alone and lacks a portion of them. Of about 11,000 clones detected, about 76% appear once; the ten largest clones hold around 38%. V was clipped by 4 bases and J by 0 bases; unmatched bases: 9. CDR3 length: 17 residues. Germline CDR1 reads MGHRA; CDR2 reads YSYEKL. Sequences were derived from CD4+ or CD8+ T cells sorted from blood, sampled in a trial of the OX40 agonist ivuxolimab. The J gene is TRBJ1-2, the V gene TRBV4-1, with 9 bases that match TRBD1. The source is an adult with an advanced solid tumor such as melanoma, head and neck, liver or kidney cancer. Here the CDR3 reads CASSPSGGTGTNYGYTF. The CDR3 region has the DNA TGCGCCAGCAGCCCTTCTGGGGGGACAGGGACTAACTATGGCTACACCTTC.